The clone carrying this T cell receptor (beta chain) was seen only once. The antigen is not known. Repertoires were generated with immunoSEQ multiplex PCR, while TCRdb's copy carries only in-frame clones and drops some. The sample consists of around 78,000 clones, roughly 90% of them appearing once. The data derive from a study of T cell responses to AZD1222 COVID-19 vaccine. Findings of the study overall: The repertoires were collected only after the peak T cell response.

Trimming removed 1 base from V and 7 bases from J, with 14 bases in between. This CDR3 has 14 amino acids. Germline assignment: CDR1 SQVTM and CDR2 ANQGSEA. This receptor was obtained from an adult who received the AZD1222 COVID-19 vaccine. The sample here was peripheral blood, taken 28 days after the second AZD1222 dose. The rearrangement joins TRBV29-1 to TRBJ2-1, with D possibly TRBD2 on 6 matching bases. As DNA, the CDR3 is TGCAGCGTTGAAGCTAAACTAGCTGGGAATGAGCAGTTCTTC. Translating gives CSVEAKLAGNEQFF.